At least ten counts were recorded for the clone carrying this T cell receptor (beta chain). The data were obtained in a study of identical twins. TCRdb reprocessed the 5' RACE reads with MiXCR, giving one entry per CDR3 protein. The sample consists of roughly 1,500,000 distinct CDR3 sequences, about 30% of them appearing once. The CDR3 is made up of 12 amino acids. V lost 5 bases and J lost 4, with 8 bases in between. This clonotype was obtained from a newborn girl in good health. The specimen sequenced was cord blood. The chain couples TRBV12-3 or TRBV12-4 to TRBJ1-2; D gene ambiguous. CDR3 nucleotide sequence: TGTGCCAGCAGTCCCTTCCCCTATGGCTACACCTTC. Protein sequence: CASSPFPYGYTF.